This TCR beta chain was sequenced in a study of cytomegalovirus exposure and HLA in healthy donors. Looking at the study overall: In an earlier analysis, approximately 120 million unique TCR beta sequences were found from 150 million to 200 million T cells.

Study-wide results and caveats: Indistinguishability led to the exclusion of some V segments, TRBV6-2 and TRBV6-3 included.

Germline values: CDR1 KGHSH, CDR2 LQKENI. V gave up 3 bases and J gave up 6 bases, with 16 bases separating them. CDR3 size: 15 residues. Vbeta (60) and Jbeta (13) primers were used in the PCR. As processed by the authors: Per a later analysis, the number of unique TCR beta chains was roughly 83 million, of which some 10 million were shared. Produced via immunoSEQ multiplex PCR; TCRdb's table is partial and in-frame only. The DNA gave D and trimming, while V, J and clone size come from that table. The repertoire holds 100,000 to 150,000 clones, with more than 60% as singletons. Note on this clone: Antigen: not known.

The clonotype was recovered from an older woman in good health and CMV-seropositive. The sample was PBMCs. This chain links TRBV18 with TRBJ2-3, with D maybe TRBD2 (5 bases). This CDR3 is CASSPGLTIEDTQYF. As DNA, the CDR3 is TGTGCCAGCTCACCCGGACTGACGATTGAGGATACGCAGTATTTT.